The 10 T cell receptor beta chains reported below all come from one sample, sequenced in a study of T cell repertoires in cytomegalovirus infection. TCRdb analysed the reads with MiXCR anew, one entry per CDR3 protein. This sample has more than 400,000 distinct CDR3 sequences; about 25% occur once, and the top ten carry about 13%. Material: PBMCs. The source is a human donor in good health (CMV status not recorded). Some clones in this sample may be carry-over from other donors' samples.

V usage is TRBV11-3 and J usage is TRBJ2-2, with D possibly being TRBD2 (5 bases). The CDR3 spans 15 residues. Trimming removed 3 bases from V and 6 bases from J, with 14 bases in between. Per germline, CDR1 SGHNT and CDR2 YENEEA. CDR3 in amino acids: CASSFGSGLAGELFF. The CDR3 nucleotides read TGTGCCAGCAGCTTTGGGTCGGGATTGGCCGGGGAGCTGTTTTTT.

This clonotype showed up just a few times. The CDR3 DNA follows: TGTGCCAGCAGCTTACTGGGGGTGGCTAGCGATAGTCCCAATGAGCAGTTCTTC. This gives the protein CASSLLGVASDSPNEQFF. The chain links TRBV7-6 to TRBJ2-1, with TRBD2 as a possible D gene (6 bases). V lost 2 bases and J 6 bases, leaving 23 bases between the germline ends. This CDR3 has 18 amino acids. CDR1 SGHVS and CDR2 FNYEAQ come from the germline V gene.

In its sample, this clonotype was seen many times. This chain uses TRBV7-2 with TRBJ2-3; 7 nucleotides match TRBD2. V lost 1 base and J lost 3; bases outside the gene matches: 7. The CDR3 runs to 16 residues. Germline V gene sequence: CDR1 SGHTA, CDR2 FQGNSA. CDR3 DNA: TGTGCCAGCAGCTTAGTTGGGGGAGGGGAAACAGATACGCAGTATTTT. It codes for CASSLVGGGETDTQYF.

The J gene is TRBJ2-5, the V gene TRBV4-1; 15 bases are a match to TRBD2. This CDR3 region has 19 residues. V shed 3 bases, J shed 0 bases, and the junction held 8 bases outside the gene matches. The germline V gene has CDR1 MGHRA and CDR2 YSYEKL. The CDR3 region has the DNA TGCGCCAGCAGCCAGGGGGGACTAGCGGGAGGAACTTACCAAGAGACCCAGTACTTC. This translates into CASSQGGLAGGTYQETQYF.

The chain joins TRBV19 to TRBJ1-1; 7 nucleotides align to TRBD1. The CDR3 is 14 residues long. The V and J ends lost 5 bases and 3 bases, in that order; junction bases with no gene match: 6. Germline CDR1 and CDR2: LNHDA and SQIVND (reference sequence). The CDR3 DNA is TGTGCCAGTAGTTACAGGGGAGGATACACTGAAGCTTTCTTT. This codes for CASSYRGGYTEAFF.

This clonotype was observed a handful of times. The chain combines TRBV7-9 with TRBJ2-5; D is tentatively TRBD1 or TRBD2 (6 bases each). Deletions cut 5 bases from V and 4 bases from J, with 14 bases between. The CDR3 has 14 residues. The germline V gene encodes CDR1 SEHNR and CDR2 FQNEAQ (reference sequence). The CDR3 region has the DNA TGTGCCAGCAGCCGATTTCGGGGGCGAGAGACCCAGTACTTC. Translated, it gives CASSRFRGRETQYF.

This clonotype was picked up many times. V and J are TRBV7-8 and TRBJ2-2; 9 nucleotides align to TRBD2. CDR1 is SGHVS and CDR2 is FQNEAQ in the germline V gene. This CDR3 region has 17 residues. The junction had 7 bases not matched to a gene; V was cut back by 2 bases and J by 3 bases. CDR3 loop: CASSLLGGRAHTGELFF. DNA of the CDR3: TGTGCCAGCAGCTTATTGGGCGGGAGGGCCCACACCGGGGAGCTGTTTTTT.

This clonotype was counted a few times. The gene calls are TRBV19 and TRBJ2-5; the D call may be TRBD1 or TRBD2 (6 bases each). Trimming left V 3 bases short and J 2 bases short, with 25 bases between. The CDR3 loop spans 19 amino acids. Germline V gene lookup returns CDR1 LNHDA and CDR2 SQIVND (reference sequence). The CDR3 sequence is CASSIQDYGRRGTQETQYF. The CDR3 DNA reads TGTGCCAGTAGTATTCAGGATTACGGGCGACGGGGGACACAAGAGACCCAGTACTTC.

The chain links TRBV14 to TRBJ1-1; 9 bases agree with TRBD1. The CDR3 has 15 residues. The junction had 10 bases not matched to a gene; V was cut back by 4 bases and J by 7 bases. Per the germline V gene, CDR1 is SGHDN and CDR2 is FVKESK. The CDR3, as DNA: TGTGCCAGCAGCCGATGGGACAGGGAGGAAGGTGAAGCTTTCTTT. Translation: CASSRWDREEGEAFF.

The chain has TRBV5-1 and TRBJ1-1; TRBD1 might be the D (5 bases). Trimming took 5 bases from V and 3 from J, leaving 14 bases between them. Germline V gene sequence: CDR1 SGHRS, CDR2 YFSETQ. This CDR3 comprises 14 residues. The CDR3 nucleotides are TGCGCCAGCAGTCGGGTACGGGGCGACACTGAAGCTTTCTTT. This gives the protein CASSRVRGDTEAFF.